This T cell receptor (beta chain) originates from a study of cytomegalovirus exposure and HLA in healthy donors. Some clones are missing from TCRdb's copy, which holds only in-frame ones; the method was immunoSEQ multiplex PCR. The sample lists 280,000 or so clones; 85% to 90% were seen once. General study findings and limits: Most observed TCR sequences were rare, whereas some public TCRs were detected in many donors.

Trimming shortened V by 0 bases and J by 2 bases, and 9 bases separated the two germline ends. CDR3 size: 14 residues. The germline gives CDR1 SGHRS, CDR2 YFSETQ. In the case of this clone: Its antigen is currently unknown.

The chain has TRBV5-1 and TRBJ2-7, with a possible D match to TRBD2 (5 bases). The sample comprised PBMCs. The origin of this receptor is a woman in her late teens or twenties in good health and CMV-seronegative. The CDR3 sequence is CASSLDGNPYEQYF. The DNA for the CDR3 is TGCGCCAGCAGCTTGGACGGGAACCCCTACGAGCAGTACTTC.